Listed below are T cell receptor beta chains from one sample, sequenced in a study of T cells after yellow fever vaccination. TCRdb re-derived calls from the 5' RACE reads in MiXCR, one entry per CDR3 protein. The repertoire holds 200,000 to 250,000 distinct CDR3 sequences, with less than 9% as singletons. Material: CD4+ T cells sorted from PBMCs, obtained 15 days after the yellow fever booster vaccination. The receptors derive from a man in his thirties or forties who received the YFV17D yellow fever vaccine. Each CDR3 is given with its conserved first and last residue. A D gene is named only where the DNA matches it firmly. Expanded clones get a size class; other rows say once, few or many, or leave the size out.

V,size,D,J,CDR3,DNA
TRBV20-1,NA,TRBD2,TRBJ2-1,CSAPSATSGSSYNEQFF,TGCAGTGCTCCATCGGCGACTAGCGGGAGCTCCTACAATGAGCAGTTCTTC
TRBV5-6,few,TRBD1,TRBJ2-1,CASSSPVVGTGSLNEQFF,TGTGCCAGCAGCTCGCCAGTCGTCGGGACAGGGTCCCTCAATGAGCAGTTCTTC
TRBV7-2,NA,NA,TRBJ2-1,CASSAQPEDEQFF,TGTGCCAGCAGCGCCCAGCCCGAGGATGAGCAGTTCTTC
TRBV12-3/TRBV12-4,few,NA,TRBJ1-1,CASSLQVETEAFF,TGTGCCAGCAGTTTACAGGTGGAGACTGAAGCTTTCTTT
TRBV20-1,NA,NA,TRBJ1-1,CSATPHDSWISRTEAFF,TGCAGTGCTACCCCCCACGACAGTTGGATTTCTAGGACTGAAGCTTTCTTT
TRBV4-3,NA,NA,TRBJ1-4,CASSQDLGTGFNEKLFF,TGCGCCAGCAGCCAAGATCTGGGAACGGGATTTAATGAAAAACTGTTTTTT
TRBV27,many,NA,TRBJ1-2,CASGTASNYGYTF,TGTGCCAGCGGGACCGCAAGTAACTATGGCTACACCTTC
TRBV6-2/TRBV6-3,NA,TRBD1,TRBJ2-5,CASSSHGTGQETQYF,TGTGCCAGCAGTTCCCACGGGACAGGTCAAGAGACCCAGTACTTC
TRBV20-1,NA,NA,TRBJ2-2,CSAKVGGVNTGELFF,TGCAGTGCTAAGGTTGGCGGTGTGAACACCGGGGAGCTGTTTTTT
TRBV15,many,TRBD1,TRBJ1-1,CATSRVEGAIGEAFF,TGTGCCACCAGCAGAGTGGAGGGGGCGATTGGTGAAGCTTTCTTT
TRBV5-4,many,NA,TRBJ2-1,CASSLYRDNEQFF,TGTGCCAGCAGCTTGTATCGGGACAATGAGCAGTTCTTC
TRBV6-8,few,TRBD2,TRBJ2-3,CASRQTSGRRNTQYF,TGTGCCAGCAGACAGACTAGCGGGAGGAGGAATACGCAGTATTTT
TRBV7-8,many,NA,TRBJ2-1,CASSPQEGSYNEQFF,TGTGCCAGCAGCCCCCAGGAGGGCTCCTACAATGAGCAGTTCTTC
TRBV12-3/TRBV12-4,NA,NA,TRBJ2-7,CASRRREGYYEQYF,TGTGCCAGCAGGCGACGAGAAGGTTACTACGAGCAGTACTTC
TRBV5-1,NA,TRBD2,TRBJ2-2,CASTSGSNTGELFF,TGCGCCAGCACCAGCGGGAGTAACACCGGGGAGCTGTTTTTT
TRBV11-2,few,NA,TRBJ2-7,CASSLVHLGHEQYF,TGTGCCAGCAGCTTAGTACACTTAGGTCACGAGCAGTACTTC
TRBV14,many,NA,TRBJ2-3,CASSQPGPGPARQYF,TGTGCCAGCAGCCAACCCGGACCCGGACCCGCAAGGCAGTATTTT
TRBV5-6,many,NA,TRBJ2-2,CASSLVGWASANTGELFF,TGTGCCAGCAGCTTGGTGGGTTGGGCTAGCGCTAACACCGGGGAGCTGTTTTTT
TRBV7-3,many,NA,TRBJ1-1,CASRVTEAFF,TGTGCCAGCCGAGTCACTGAAGCTTTCTTT
TRBV20-1,many,NA,TRBJ2-1,CSALGGLTNEQFF,TGCAGTGCCCTAGGGGGGCTAACCAATGAGCAGTTCTTC
TRBV4-2,many,TRBD2,TRBJ2-1,CASSQEGLAGGPKFF,TGTGCCAGCAGCCAAGAGGGACTAGCGGGAGGGCCAAAGTTCTTC
TRBV10-3,NA,NA,TRBJ2-5,CAIKDREGTETQYF,TGTGCCATCAAGGATAGAGAGGGTACAGAGACCCAGTACTTC
TRBV20-1,NA,TRBD2,TRBJ2-2,CSARRGRAGTGELFF,TGCAGTGCTAGACGCGGGAGGGCCGGCACCGGGGAGCTGTTTTTT
TRBV12-3/TRBV12-4,NA,TRBD2,TRBJ2-7,CASSRTSGTEQYF,TGTGCCAGCAGTAGGACTAGCGGGACCGAGCAGTACTTC
TRBV20-1,few,TRBD2,TRBJ2-3,CSARHTSGGDTQYF,TGCAGTGCTAGACACACTAGCGGGGGGGATACGCAGTATTTT
TRBV5-1,few,NA,TRBJ2-1,CASSLQQRVNEQFF,TGCGCCAGCAGCTTGCAGCAGCGGGTGAATGAGCAGTTCTTC
TRBV20-1,few,NA,TRBJ2-5,CSAHKEETQYF,TGCAGTGCACACAAGGAAGAGACCCAGTACTTC
TRBV20-1,many,TRBD1,TRBJ1-2,CSARDRTGYQPPYGYTF,TGCAGTGCTAGAGATAGGACAGGGTATCAACCTCCCTATGGCTACACCTTC
TRBV20-1,many,TRBD1,TRBJ1-5,CSAFVTGESQPQHF,TGCAGTGCTTTCGTGACAGGGGAATCTCAGCCCCAGCATTTT
TRBV20-1,NA,TRBD1,TRBJ2-7,CSAAGTGNSYEQYF,TGCAGTGCTGCCGGGACAGGTAACTCCTACGAGCAGTACTTC
TRBV7-6,many,TRBD2,TRBJ2-1,CASSFGLAGDNEQFF,TGTGCCAGCAGCTTCGGACTAGCGGGAGACAATGAGCAGTTCTTC
TRBV20-1,few,NA,TRBJ2-3,CSASWGRRADTQYF,TGCAGTGCGAGCTGGGGGCGAAGGGCAGATACGCAGTATTTT
TRBV29-1,many,TRBD2,TRBJ2-3,CSLWTSYTDTQYF,TGCAGCCTCTGGACTAGCTACACAGATACGCAGTATTTT
TRBV5-1,NA,NA,TRBJ2-1,CASSLPTNQGEQFF,TGCGCCAGCAGCTTGCCGACTAATCAGGGTGAGCAGTTCTTC
TRBV14,NA,NA,TRBJ2-3,CASSQGGTDTQYF,TGTGCCAGCAGCCAAGGGGGCACAGATACGCAGTATTTT
TRBV7-8,NA,TRBD2,TRBJ2-1,CASSRTSGRLPNEQFF,TGTGCCAGCAGCAGGACTAGCGGGAGGCTACCGAATGAGCAGTTCTTC
TRBV7-2,few,NA,TRBJ1-5,CASSPHRNQPQHF,TGTGCCAGCAGCCCGCACAGGAATCAGCCCCAGCATTTT
TRBV7-9,few,NA,TRBJ2-6,CASSFLGAGANVLTF,TGTGCCAGCAGCTTTCTAGGAGCTGGGGCCAACGTCCTGACTTTC
TRBV12-3/TRBV12-4,many,NA,TRBJ2-1,CASSKTRSSYNEQFF,TGTGCCAGCAGTAAGACTAGGAGCTCCTACAATGAGCAGTTCTTC
TRBV7-2,few,NA,TRBJ1-1,CASSSGRGWGVAFF,TGTGCCAGCAGCTCGGGGCGGGGTTGGGGGGTAGCTTTCTTT
TRBV5-1,few,NA,TRBJ2-1,CASSLEGAGYNEQFF,TGCGCCAGCAGCTTGGAAGGGGCGGGCTACAATGAGCAGTTCTTC
TRBV7-8,many,NA,TRBJ2-2,CASSLDSGRELFF,TGTGCCAGCAGCTTAGATTCCGGCCGGGAGCTGTTTTTT
TRBV6-1,many,TRBD1,TRBJ2-1,CASTNTGGFYNEQFF,TGTGCCAGCACCAATACAGGGGGCTTCTACAATGAGCAGTTCTTC
TRBV12-3/TRBV12-4,NA,NA,TRBJ2-1,CASSYRDNEQFF,TGTGCCAGCAGTTACCGGGATAATGAGCAGTTCTTC
TRBV7-2,many,NA,TRBJ2-1,CASSFLAEQFF,TGTGCCAGCAGCTTCCTAGCGGAGCAGTTCTTC